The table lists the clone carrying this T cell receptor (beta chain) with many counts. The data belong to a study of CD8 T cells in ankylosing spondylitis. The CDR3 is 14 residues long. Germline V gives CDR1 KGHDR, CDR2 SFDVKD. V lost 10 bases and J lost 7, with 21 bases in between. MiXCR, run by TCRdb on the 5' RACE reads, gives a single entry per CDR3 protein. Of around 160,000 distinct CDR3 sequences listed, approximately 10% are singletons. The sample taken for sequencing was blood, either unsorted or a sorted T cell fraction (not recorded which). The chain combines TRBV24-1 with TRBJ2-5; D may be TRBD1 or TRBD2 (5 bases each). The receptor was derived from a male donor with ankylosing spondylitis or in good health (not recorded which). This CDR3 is CATRGAREGGTQYF. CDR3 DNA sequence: TGTGCCACGAGGGGTGCCAGGGAAGGAGGGACCCAGTACTTC.